This is a list of T cell receptor beta chains from one sample in a study of blood T cells in healthy people across ages. MiXCR was run by TCRdb on the 5' RACE reads, yielding one entry per CDR3 protein. The sample has 650,000 to 800,000 distinct CDR3 sequences; roughly 44% are singletons. The sample consisted of blood. The receptors stem from a man aged 55 to 70 in good health. Each CDR3 is given with its conserved first and last residue. The order of the fields is clone size, D gene, V gene, J gene, CDR3 DNA, CDR3 protein. A D gene is named only where the DNA matches it firmly. The listing skips clone size in some rows; elsewhere it reads once, few, many or a size class.

.	TRBD2	TRBV5-6	TRBJ2-3	TGTGCCAGCAGCGGGAGCGGGAGGGATACGCAGTATTTT	CASSGSGRDTQYF
few	TRBD1	TRBV18	TRBJ1-5	TGTGCCAGTCTCCGGGACAGGGGTCAGCCCCAGCATTTT	CASLRDRGQPQHF
few	.	TRBV28	TRBJ2-4	TGTGCCAGCAGCCCAAGGGCCGGGAACAAAAACATTCAGTACTTC	CASSPRAGNKNIQYF
many	.	TRBV25-1	TRBJ2-7	TGTGCCAGCACTCAGGGGATGGCAGGTATCAACGAGCAGTACTTC	CASTQGMAGINEQYF
.	TRBD1	TRBV4-1	TRBJ1-1	TGCGCCAGCAGCCAGGGTCTACTTCGTCGACAGGGGAGCACTGAAGCTTTCTTT	CASSQGLLRRQGSTEAFF
.	.	TRBV15	TRBJ2-7	TGTGCCACCAGCAGAGGGAGGTCCTACGAGCAGTACTTC	CATSRGRSYEQYF
.	TRBD1	TRBV6-4	TRBJ2-3	TGTGCCAGCAGTCGGCAGGGGGACGCAGATACGCAGTATTTT	CASSRQGDADTQYF
.	.	TRBV6-5	TRBJ2-1	TGTGCCAGCACCCCCGGGCGGGGTCCAAGTGAGCAGTTCTTC	CASTPGRGPSEQFF
.	.	TRBV7-3	TRBJ2-3	TGTGCCAGCAGCTTAACCCTAAACCCCGGAGATACGCAGTATTTT	CASSLTLNPGDTQYF
.	TRBD2	TRBV3-1	TRBJ2-3	TGTGCCAGCAGCCAAGATCGATGGGCGGGGGGGCTCACAGATACGCAGTATTTT	CASSQDRWAGGLTDTQYF